This TCR beta chain appears in the sequencing data of a study of blood T cell repertoires in COVID-19. This CDR3 is built from 12 residues. The ends were cut back, 5 bases at V and 4 bases at J, with 8 bases in the middle. Germline V gives CDR1 SGHNT, CDR2 YYREEE (reference sequence). Measured with immunoSEQ multiplex PCR; TCRdb has only the in-frame clones, and not every one. The sample has more than 150,000 clones, roughly 80% seen once; the top ten hold approximately 5.4%. The source of this sequence is a woman in her twenties or thirties with acute or convalescent COVID-19. The chain is built from TRBV5-4 and TRBJ2-3, with a possible D match to TRBD1 (6 bases). Sequencing input: peripheral blood. CDR3 nucleotides: TGTGCCAGCAGGAGGGGGTCAGATACGCAGTATTTT. Its protein product is CASRRGSDTQYF.